This is a list of T cell receptor beta chains from one sample in a study of a mutant IDH1 vaccine in newly diagnosed glioma. For these TCRs, the target antigens are not known. Assay: immunoSEQ multiplex PCR; the TCRdb copy retains only in-frame clones and omits some. The sample records tens of thousands of clones, approximately 71% being singletons. The material was PBMCs, obtained from a glioma patient whose treatment included an IDH1 peptide vaccine. Receptor source: a man aged 50-59 years with glioma. The CDR3 runs from the conserved cysteine through the conserved F or W. Fields, in order: J gene, clone size, D gene, V gene, CDR3 protein, CDR3 DNA. D genes are given only for firm matches. Size tells how often a clone was seen (once, few, many) or the class of an expanded clone, and some rows leave it out.

>TRBJ2-1|NA|TRBD1|TRBV29-1
CRADRGNEQFF
TGCAGAGCTGACAGGGGCAATGAGCAGTTCTTC
>TRBJ1-6|NA|TRBD1|TRBV9
CASSVGRGRNSPLHF
TGTGCCAGCAGCGTCGGCAGGGGGCGCAATTCACCCCTCCACTTT
>TRBJ1-5|NA|NA|TRBV6-5
CASSYSTDSNQPQHF
TGTGCCAGCAGTTACTCGACGGATAGCAATCAGCCCCAGCATTTT
>TRBJ2-6|NA|NA|TRBV19
CASSISIGANVLTF
TGTGCCAGTAGTATCTCCATTGGCGCCAACGTCCTGACTTTC
>TRBJ2-1|NA|NA|TRBV14
CASSHQWSPPVSYNEQFF
TGTGCCAGCAGCCACCAGTGGTCTCCCCCAGTCTCCTACAATGAGCAGTTCTTC
>TRBJ1-2|NA|TRBD1|TRBV19
CASSTRQGAGSYGYTF
TGTGCCAGTAGTACCCGACAGGGGGCGGGAAGCTATGGCTACACCTTC
>TRBJ2-7|NA|TRBD2|TRBV2
CASSEGSSGEGQYF
TGTGCCAGCAGTGAAGGCTCTAGCGGAGAAGGGCAGTACTTC
>TRBJ1-1|NA|NA|TRBV19
CASSLANTEAFF
TGTGCCAGTAGTCTGGCGAACACTGAAGCTTTCTTT
>TRBJ1-2|NA|TRBD1|TRBV7-6
CASSPWDREDYTF
TGTGCCAGCAGCCCGTGGGACAGGGAAGACTACACCTTC
>TRBJ1-2|NA|TRBD1|TRBV2
CASRGGQGDNYGYTF
TGTGCCAGCAGGGGGGGACAGGGGGATAACTATGGCTACACCTTC
>TRBJ1-5|NA|TRBD1|TRBV6-1
CASSSSGQNNQPQHF
TGTGCCAGCAGCTCATCGGGACAGAACAATCAGCCCCAGCATTTT
>TRBJ2-7|NA|NA|TRBV2
CASVVDWLYEQYF
TGTGCCAGCGTCGTTGATTGGCTCTACGAGCAGTACTTC
>TRBJ2-7|once|NA|TRBV2
CASSEERVQYF
TGTGCCAGCAGTGAAGAACGGGTCCAGTACTTC
>TRBJ2-1|NA|TRBD1|TRBV28
CASSTPGQGANEQFF
TGTGCCAGCAGTACTCCGGGACAGGGGGCGAATGAGCAGTTCTTC
>TRBJ2-7|NA|NA|TRBV15
CATSRGRTYEQYF
TGTGCCACCAGCAGAGGCAGAACCTACGAGCAGTACTTC
>TRBJ2-2|NA|NA|TRBV11-2
CASSLTSPGTGELFF
TGTGCCAGCAGCTTAACCAGCCCGGGCACCGGGGAGCTGTTTTTT
>TRBJ2-2|NA|NA|TRBV5-4
CASTENVRAYTGELFF
TGTGCCAGCACCGAAAATGTAAGGGCCTACACCGGGGAGCTGTTTTTT
>TRBJ1-5|few|TRBD1|TRBV20-1
CSAPRQGAQHF
TGCAGTGCTCCTAGACAGGGGGCCCAGCATTTT
>TRBJ1-1|NA|NA|TRBV5-4
CASSLNTGEAFF
TGTGCCAGCAGCTTGAATACAGGCGAAGCTTTCTTT
>TRBJ1-5|once|NA|TRBV6-6
CASSGTSLRNQPQHF
TGTGCCAGCAGTGGGACAAGTTTGAGAAATCAGCCCCAGCATTTT
>TRBJ2-1|NA|NA|TRBV9
CASSVELQGNEQFF
TGTGCCAGCAGCGTAGAGCTCCAGGGTAATGAGCAGTTCTTC
>TRBJ1-1|NA|NA|TRBV29-1
CSAQKTEAFF
TGCAGCGCTCAGAAGACTGAAGCTTTCTTT
>TRBJ1-2|few|NA|TRBV6-1
CASSDWESGGYTF
TGTGCCAGCAGTGACTGGGAAAGCGGGGGCTACACCTTC
>TRBJ1-4|NA|TRBD1|TRBV7-9
CASSGHRGPGEKLFF
TGTGCCAGCAGCGGACACAGGGGGCCCGGTGAAAAACTGTTTTTT
>TRBJ2-1|NA|TRBD1|TRBV29-1
CSVGGQGSRNEQFF
TGCAGCGTTGGGGGACAGGGAAGTCGGAATGAGCAGTTCTTC
>TRBJ2-1|NA|NA|TRBV27
CASLWGNEQFF
TGTGCCAGCCTCTGGGGCAATGAGCAGTTCTTC
>TRBJ1-2|NA|NA|TRBV7-2
CASTGSDGFGYTF
TGTGCCAGCACCGGCTCGGATGGGTTTGGCTACACCTTC
>TRBJ1-1|once|NA|TRBV15
CATSRDASRNTEAFF
TGTGCCACCAGCAGAGACGCCTCGAGGAACACTGAAGCTTTCTTT
>TRBJ1-5|few|NA|TRBV7-9
CASSRGDTYYNQPQHF
TGTGCCAGCAGCAGAGGGGACACCTATTACAATCAGCCCCAGCATTTT
>TRBJ1-1|few|NA|TRBV7-9
CASSGGGTEAFF
TGTGCCAGCTCCGGGGGGGGTACTGAAGCTTTCTTT
>TRBJ1-5|many|NA|TRBV4-1
CASSQFQGTEQPQHF
TGCGCCAGCAGCCAATTCCAGGGAACGGAACAGCCCCAGCATTTT
>TRBJ2-7|NA|NA|TRBV28
CASYTGISYEQYF
TGTGCCAGCTACACCGGGATCTCCTACGAGCAGTACTTC
>TRBJ1-2|NA|NA|TRBV4-3
CASSPLEGIDGYTF
TGCGCCAGCAGCCCCCTGGAGGGAATCGACGGCTACACCTTC
>TRBJ2-7|few|NA|TRBV5-6
CASSPTLGEQYF
TGTGCCAGCAGCCCGACATTGGGCGAGCAGTACTTC
>TRBJ2-7|NA|NA|TRBV29-1
CSVALGGPEQYF
TGCAGCGTTGCCCTTGGGGGACCCGAGCAGTACTTC
>TRBJ2-1|NA|TRBD1|TRBV6-5
CASSQTGGEQFF
TGTGCCAGCAGTCAGACAGGGGGCGAGCAGTTCTTC
>TRBJ2-7|NA|NA|TRBV29-1
CSVEKETYEQYF
TGCAGCGTTGAAAAAGAAACCTACGAGCAGTACTTC
>TRBJ1-2|NA|TRBD1|TRBV11-2
CASSTGDTYGYTF
TGTGCCAGCAGCACAGGGGATACCTATGGCTACACCTTC
>TRBJ1-6|few|NA|TRBV5-1
CASSLAWGRNSPLHF
TGCGCCAGCAGCTTGGCTTGGGGGCGAAATTCACCCCTCCACTTT
>TRBJ1-2|NA|NA|TRBV5-1
CASSLRQDLGYYTF
TGCGCCAGCAGCTTGAGGCAGGACCTGGGTTACTACACCTTC
>TRBJ1-6|NA|NA|TRBV18
CASSLSRAESSPLHF
TGTGCCAGCTCCCTGTCCCGGGCCGAGTCCTCACCCCTCCACTTT
>TRBJ1-4|NA|NA|TRBV5-8
CASSRTGSAEKLFF
TGTGCCAGCAGTCGTACAGGGTCGGCTGAAAAACTGTTTTTT